Listed below are T cell receptor beta chains from one sample, sequenced in a study of preoperative IRX-2 immunotherapy in early breast cancer. Produced via immunoSEQ multiplex PCR; TCRdb's table is partial and in-frame only. The sample lists approximately 28,000 clones; over 75% were seen once. Sampling took place from a patient treated with IRX-2 immunotherapy. Receptors were obtained from a human donor with breast cancer. The CDR3 runs from the conserved cysteine through the conserved F or W. A D gene is named only where the DNA matches it firmly. For some rows the clone size is stated as once, few or many, or as a class when expanded; others skip it.

size,D,J,V,DNA,CDR3
-,-,TRBJ1-1,TRBV11-3,TGTGCCAGCAGCTTAGGGTCCAGGGGCACTGAAGCTTTCTTT,CASSLGSRGTEAFF
-,-,TRBJ1-2,TRBV7-6,TGTGCCAGCAGCTTAGGTTCGGAGCCCTATGGCTACACCTTC,CASSLGSEPYGYTF
-,-,TRBJ2-2,TRBV7-6,TGTGCCAGCAGCTCCCTTTGGGCGTCCGGGGAGCTGTTTTTT,CASSSLWASGELFF
-,-,TRBJ1-3,TRBV19,TGTGCCAGTAGTAAGGGCGCGGGTCCTGGAAACACCATATATTTT,CASSKGAGPGNTIYF
-,-,TRBJ2-3,TRBV6-8,TGTGCCAGCAGTCGGTCCGCAGATACGCAGTATTTT,CASSRSADTQYF
-,-,TRBJ1-3,TRBV5-1,TGCGCCAGCAGCTTGGAGGGAAACGGTGGAAACACCATATATTTT,CASSLEGNGGNTIYF
-,TRBD1,TRBJ2-5,TRBV11-3,TGTGCCAGCAGCTCGACAGGGGCCCAAGAGACCCAGTACTTC,CASSSTGAQETQYF
-,-,TRBJ1-1,TRBV11-3,TGTGCCAGCACCTGGGGGGTTGGCAGGAACACTGAAGCTTTCTTT,CASTWGVGRNTEAFF
-,-,TRBJ1-5,TRBV7-8,TGTGCCAGCAGCTGGCTGGGGGGGCGGAATCAGCCCCAGCATTTT,CASSWLGGRNQPQHF
-,-,TRBJ2-7,TRBV28,TGTGCCAGCAGAAATACAGGACGACACTACGAGCAGTACTTC,CASRNTGRHYEQYF
few,TRBD2,TRBJ2-7,TRBV11-3,TGTGCCAGCAGCTTGTCTTGGCGGGAGGAACTCTCCTACGAGCAGTACTTC,CASSLSWREELSYEQYF
-,TRBD1,TRBJ1-2,TRBV19,TGTGCCAGTAGTCTTAACCGGGACAGGGATAACTATGGCTACACCTTC,CASSLNRDRDNYGYTF
-,-,TRBJ1-2,TRBV30,TGTGCCTGGAATGGGGGGCTGGGTGGCTACACCTTC,CAWNGGLGGYTF
-,-,TRBJ1-3,TRBV7-1,TGTGCCAGCAGCTCCCACACTGGAAACACCATATATTTT,CASSSHTGNTIYF
-,TRBD1,TRBJ1-5,TRBV6-8,TGTGCCAGCAGTGACATCCCACAGGGGCCCGGTGTTCAGCCCCAGCATTTT,CASSDIPQGPGVQPQHF
-,-,TRBJ2-3,TRBV19,TGTGCCAGTAGTGTCCGGCACCCCCTAGGCGTGGTTACGCAGTATTTT,CASSVRHPLGVVTQYF
-,-,TRBJ2-3,TRBV28,TGTGCCAGCAGCTTACTCCGGGACCCTGGCGATACGCAGTATTTT,CASSLLRDPGDTQYF
once,-,TRBJ2-2,TRBV7-5,TGTGCCAGCAGCTTGGTGCCAGCCACCGGGGAGCTGTTTTTT,CASSLVPATGELFF
-,TRBD2,TRBJ2-1,TRBV11-3,TGTGCCAGCAGCTCCGTATCAGCGGGGGGGCAGGTTGAGCAGTTCTTC,CASSSVSAGGQVEQFF
-,TRBD2,TRBJ2-1,TRBV6-7,TGTGCCAGCAGTCCAGGGACTAGCGGGGGTCCCTCCTACAATGAGCAGTTCTTC,CASSPGTSGGPSYNEQFF
-,-,TRBJ1-4,TRBV14,TGTGCCAGCAGCCAAGCGGTCGGGATGAGGGACCATGAAAAACTGTTTTTT,CASSQAVGMRDHEKLFF
-,-,TRBJ1-1,TRBV6-8,TGTGCCAGCAGTTATACAGGGTATTCGGCTTTCTTT,CASSYTGYSAFF
-,TRBD2,TRBJ2-1,TRBV19,TGTGCCAGTAAACCGGGGGGGTACAATGAGCAGTTCTTC,CASKPGGYNEQFF
-,TRBD1,TRBJ1-1,TRBV28,TGTGCCAGCAGTCCAGGGGGCAGGCGTGTCACTGAAGCTTTCTTT,CASSPGGRRVTEAFF
-,TRBD2,TRBJ2-7,TRBV6-8,TGTGCCAGCAGTAACTTAGCGGGAGGCCACTACGAGCAGTACTTC,CASSNLAGGHYEQYF
-,-,TRBJ2-3,TRBV11-3,TGTGCCAGCAGCATTCCGTCAGGAGGTGGTGAGACAGATACGCAGTATTTT,CASSIPSGGGETDTQYF
-,-,TRBJ2-5,TRBV1,TGCGCCAGCAGCCCCAACAGGGGGATGGAGACCCAGTACTTC,CASSPNRGMETQYF
-,TRBD1,TRBJ1-1,TRBV19,TGTGCCAGTAGTATTGTGTGGGGCAGGGGGAAAAACACTGAAGCTTTCTTT,CASSIVWGRGKNTEAFF
-,-,TRBJ1-4,TRBV7-8,TGTGCCAGCAGCTTAGGCTCTTATGAAAAACTGTTTTTT,CASSLGSYEKLFF
-,TRBD1,TRBJ1-5,TRBV6-8,TGTGCCAGCAGTTACTCGGCAGGGGGCTATCAGCCCCAGCATTTT,CASSYSAGGYQPQHF
once,-,TRBJ1-3,TRBV11-3,TGTGCCAGCAGCGAGATCGGGGGACGGGGGTCCTTAAACACCATATATTTT,CASSEIGGRGSLNTIYF
-,-,TRBJ2-7,TRBV11-3,TGTGCCAGCAGCTTATGGGAGAAGAGGGCATACGAGCAGTACTTC,CASSLWEKRAYEQYF
-,-,TRBJ1-6,TRBV11-3,TGTGCCAGCAGCTTGGGGTGGGGGAATTCACCCCTCCACTTT,CASSLGWGNSPLHF
-,TRBD1,TRBJ2-7,TRBV28,TGTGCCAGCAGGAGGGGACAGTTTGTCGAGCAGTACTTC,CASRRGQFVEQYF
-,-,TRBJ2-3,TRBV10-2,TGCGCCAGCAGTGCGAGGGGCGCGGGAGATACGCAGTATTTT,CASSARGAGDTQYF
-,-,TRBJ2-5,TRBV12-5,TGTGCTAGTGGCCCTGGATTTGGGGGAGAGGAGACCCAGTACTTC,CASGPGFGGEETQYF
-,-,TRBJ2-2,TRBV5-1,TGCGCCAGCAGTTTAGCGCCGTACACCGGGGAGCTGTTTTTT,CASSLAPYTGELFF
-,-,TRBJ1-2,TRBV6-8,TGTGCCAGCAGTGGACGGGACGGCGAATATGGCTACACCTTC,CASSGRDGEYGYTF
-,TRBD1,TRBJ2-5,TRBV10-3,TGTGCCATCAGTGAGCGGACAGGGATGGAGACCCAGTACTTC,CAISERTGMETQYF
few,-,TRBJ1-2,TRBV6-8,TGTGCCAGCAGTTACACGGGCCCGGGTGGCACCTTC,CASSYTGPGGTF
few,-,TRBJ1-2,TRBV6-8,TGTGCCAGCAAGGAGGCAGGCCTCTATGGCTACACCTTC,CASKEAGLYGYTF
-,TRBD2,TRBJ2-7,TRBV29-1,TGCAGCGTGCTAGTTGCGGGGGGGCTCGGAGAGCAGTACTTC,CSVLVAGGLGEQYF
-,-,TRBJ1-4,TRBV5-1,TGCGCCAGCAGTGCGGGGAGGGCAACTAATGAAAAACTGTTTTTT,CASSAGRATNEKLFF
-,-,TRBJ2-7,TRBV7-5,TGTGCCAGCAGCTCCTCGACAGGGAAGAACTACGAGCAGTACTTC,CASSSSTGKNYEQYF
once,-,TRBJ2-5,TRBV5-1,TGCGCCAGCAGCTTCGATTGGGGGGTGGAGACCCAGTACTTC,CASSFDWGVETQYF
-,TRBD2,TRBJ2-3,TRBV18,TGTGCCAGCTCACCCGGACTAGCGGGCGGGGATACGCAGTATTTT,CASSPGLAGGDTQYF
-,TRBD1,TRBJ1-4,TRBV6-8,TGTGCCATCAGGACAGGGGATGAAAAACTGTTTTTT,CAIRTGDEKLFF
few,-,TRBJ2-7,TRBV6-8,TGTGCCATCACTCCACGTAGGGACTCCTACGAGCAGTACTTC,CAITPRRDSYEQYF
-,-,TRBJ1-1,TRBV5-1,TGCGCCAGCAGCTTGGCGGGGGGCGCATTTGATACTGAAGCTTTCTTT,CASSLAGGAFDTEAFF
-,-,TRBJ2-2,TRBV7-8,TGTGCCAGCAGCCTGGGAGGTCCGCGGGAGCTGTTTTTT,CASSLGGPRELFF
few,-,TRBJ2-6,TRBV18,TGTGCCAGCTCACGATCAGGCCACTCTGGGGCCAACGTCCTGACTTTC,CASSRSGHSGANVLTF
-,-,TRBJ2-3,TRBV11-3,TGTGCCAGCAGCGAAGCCGGGAAACAGGGAGATACGCAGTATTTT,CASSEAGKQGDTQYF
-,TRBD1,TRBJ2-7,TRBV7-7,TGTGCCAGCAGCCAAGCATCGTCCGGGACAGCCTTATACGAGCAGTACTTC,CASSQASSGTALYEQYF
-,-,TRBJ1-1,TRBV6-8,TGTGCCAGCAGTAAATCTGGACAGGAAGCTTTCTTT,CASSKSGQEAFF
-,-,TRBJ2-2,TRBV6-8,TGTGCCAGCAGTTATTCAACCGCGAACACCGGGGAGCTGTTTTTT,CASSYSTANTGELFF
few,TRBD1,TRBJ2-5,TRBV11-3,TGTGCCAGCAGCTCGGGACAGGGAAACTCCCAAGAGACCCAGTACTTC,CASSSGQGNSQETQYF
-,TRBD1,TRBJ2-1,TRBV11-3,TGTGCCAGCCAAATGGGACAGGGGATGGGTGAGCAGTTCTTC,CASQMGQGMGEQFF
-,-,TRBJ2-1,TRBV7-1,TGTGCCAGCAGCTTAGGGGCGGGACCGTACAATGAGCAGTTCTTC,CASSLGAGPYNEQFF
few,-,TRBJ1-5,TRBV30,TGTGCCTGGAGAAGTCGGGGTACGGATCAGCCCCAGCATTTT,CAWRSRGTDQPQHF
-,-,TRBJ2-7,TRBV11-3,TGTGCCAGCAGCTCAGGGTCGACTTCCTACGAGCAGTACTTC,CASSSGSTSYEQYF